These T cell receptor beta chains were read from a single sample in a study of control samples from healthy donors and cancer patients. The protocol was immunoSEQ multiplex PCR, while the TCRdb copy is restricted to in-frame clones and leaves out a portion. Of 150,000 or so clones detected, 85% to 95% appear once; the ten largest clones hold 13% to 15%. The sequenced sample consisted of PBMCs. These receptors were obtained from a man in his sixties with colorectal cancer. The CDR3 runs from the conserved cysteine through the conserved F or W. A D gene is named only where the DNA matches it firmly. Not all rows give a size; the values are once, few, many and, for expanded clones, a class.

D gene,J gene,V gene,clone size,CDR3 DNA,CDR3 protein
NA,TRBJ2-2,TRBV5-4,NA,TGTGCCAGCACCTTGGAGGCGACGTACACCGGGGAGCTGTTTTTT,CASTLEATYTGELFF
TRBD1,TRBJ2-5,TRBV19,NA,TGTGCCAGTAGGCGGGACAGGGCGGAGACCCAGTACTTC,CASRRDRAETQYF
NA,TRBJ1-2,TRBV5-6,once,TGTGCCAGCAGCTTTTGGGAGCACGTCTATGGCTACACCTTC,CASSFWEHVYGYTF
TRBD1,TRBJ1-1,TRBV6-5,NA,TGTGCCAGCAGTTACCCCGGGACAGATGAAGCTTTCTTT,CASSYPGTDEAFF
NA,TRBJ2-7,TRBV14,NA,TGTGCCAGCAGCCAAGAAGGCGTAGGGGACTACGAGCAGTACTTC,CASSQEGVGDYEQYF
NA,TRBJ2-4,TRBV4-1,NA,TGCGCCAGCAGCCAAGATGGAGGGGCGGCCAAAAACATTCAGTACTTC,CASSQDGGAAKNIQYF
NA,TRBJ1-4,TRBV18,NA,TGTGCCAGCTCACCACTGTCGGTGACGGTAACTAATGAAAAACTGTTTTTT,CASSPLSVTVTNEKLFF
NA,TRBJ2-5,TRBV3-1/TRBV3-2,NA,TGTGCCAGCAGCACGGGCGCCTCCATGGAGACCCAGTACTTC,CASSTGASMETQYF
NA,TRBJ2-6,TRBV4-3,NA,TGCGCCAGCAGCCACGATCTGGGGTCCTCTGGGGCCAACGTCCTGACTTTC,CASSHDLGSSGANVLTF
TRBD1,TRBJ2-1,TRBV19,NA,TGTGCCAGTAGTATCCCGGGACAGAATGAGCAGTTCTTC,CASSIPGQNEQFF
NA,TRBJ1-3,TRBV6-1,NA,TGTGCCAGCAGTGAATCGACACTCGGGGCCAAGGCTGGAAACACCATATATTTT,CASSESTLGAKAGNTIYF
TRBD1,TRBJ2-7,TRBV5-1,NA,TGCGCCAGCAGCGAAATAGGACAGGGTCCCTACGAGCAGTACTTC,CASSEIGQGPYEQYF
NA,TRBJ2-7,TRBV7-2,NA,TGTGCCAGCAGCTTTGGCGTTGGGCAGTACTTC,CASSFGVGQYF
TRBD1,TRBJ1-5,TRBV6-2/TRBV6-3,NA,TGTGCCAGCAGTTCTCTCTTGGGGGACAGGGGTCGCAATCAGCCCCAGCATTTT,CASSSLLGDRGRNQPQHF
NA,TRBJ2-1,TRBV4-1,NA,TGCGCCAGCAGCCAAGTGGAAGGATACAATGAGCAGTTCTTC,CASSQVEGYNEQFF